One and the same sample provided the 5 T cell receptor beta chains below, sequenced in a study of blood T cell repertoires in COVID-19. Assay used: immunoSEQ multiplex PCR; TCRdb lists only in-frame clones, some missing. This sample has 180,000 or so clones; roughly 90% occur once, and the top ten carry around 7%. Sequencing was carried out using peripheral blood. Source of these receptors: a man in his forties with acute or convalescent COVID-19.

The genes are TRBV7-8 and TRBJ1-5; D not resolved. This CDR3 comprises 16 residues. CDR1 and CDR2 from the germline V gene are SGHVS and FQNEAQ. V shed 0 bases and J shed 7 bases, with 16 bases lying between them. In DNA, the CDR3 is TGTGCCAGCAGCTTAGCGTCTGGAGAGGGCGGCCAGCCCCAGCATTTT. It codes for CASSLASGEGGQPQHF.

The CDR3 bases are TGTGCCAGCTCACGGACAGTTCTTAACACTGAAGCTTTCTTT. Encoded protein: CASSRTVLNTEAFF. The genes are TRBV18 and TRBJ1-1; D might be TRBD1 (6 bases). The germline CDR1 and CDR2 sequences are KGHSH and LQKENI. This CDR3 contains 14 residues. Trimming removed 4 bases from V and 2 bases from J, with 11 bases in between.

The chain joins TRBV30 to TRBJ1-2; possibly TRBD1 for D (5 bases). Trimming removed 3 bases from V and 2 bases from J, with 7 bases in between. The CDR3 has 12 residues. Germline V lookup: CDR1 GTSNPN, CDR2 SVGIG (reference sequence). CDR3 bases: TGTGCCTGGAGCGCAGGGAACTATGGCTACACCTTC. This codes for CAWSAGNYGYTF.

The chain is built from TRBV19 and TRBJ2-7; 9 positions agree with TRBD1. Losses at the gene ends were 6 bases for V and 5 bases for J; bases not matched to a gene: 5. The CDR3 covers 13 residues. Germline CDR1 is LNHDA and CDR2 is SQIVND (reference sequence). The CDR3 protein is CASRHRGRDEQYF. The CDR3 DNA follows: TGTGCCAGTAGGCACAGGGGGCGCGACGAGCAGTACTTC.

This rearrangement joins TRBV10-3 to TRBJ2-7; 12 bases agree with TRBD2. The CDR3 is 16 residues long. The V and J ends lost 3 bases and 5 bases, in that order; junction bases with no gene match: 8. The germline V gene has CDR1 ENHRY and CDR2 SYGVKD. CDR3 in DNA: TGTGCCATCAGTGACTCTAGCGGGGGGGCTCTAGACGAGCAGTACTTC. Protein sequence: CAISDSSGGALDEQYF.